The 2 T cell receptor beta chains presented below share a single source sample, sequenced in a study of beta chain features in type 1 diabetes. The isolated RNA, all of it, was reverse transcribed, so expressed TCRB transcripts were what got sequenced. The method was immunoSEQ multiplex PCR; TCRdb's version includes in-frame clones alone and lacks a portion of them. This sample carries 120,000 to 150,000 clones, about 51% of them seen once, and the ten largest clones take 0.35% to 0.5%. The sequenced material came from Tregs from blood. These receptors all come from a young man in good health.

There are a few counts of this clone. The gene calls are TRBV30 and TRBJ1-1; 8 bases agree with TRBD1. The CDR3 extends over 12 amino acids. The V segment lost 2 bases and the J segment 11 bases; nucleotides outside the gene matches: 7. Germline V gene sequence: CDR1 GTSNPN, CDR2 SVGIG (reference sequence). CDR3 region: CAWSTTGGSAFF. CDR3 coding DNA: TGTGCCTGGAGTACAACAGGGGGGAGTGCTTTCTTT.

The V call is TRBV18, the J call TRBJ2-7; 8 bases are a match to TRBD1. The CDR3 consists of 13 residues. V lost 4 bases, J lost 3 bases, and 2 bases stayed unmatched. Germline lookup yields CDR1 KGHSH and CDR2 LQKENI. CDR3 region: CASSQGQDYEQYF. As DNA, the CDR3 is TGTGCCAGCTCACAGGGACAGGACTACGAGCAGTACTTC.